This T cell receptor (beta chain) emerged from a study of blood T cell repertoires in COVID-19. As for the study in general: Researchers got acute and convalescent COVID-19 samples from the United States, Italy and Spain. T cells, B-cell-depleted T cells, or PBMCs provided the cDNA or gDNA that served as material.

The junction had 4 bases not matched to a gene; V was cut back by 1 base and J by 0 bases. CDR1 and CDR2 from the germline V gene are SGHTA and FQGNSA. This CDR3 region has 16 residues. As handled by the study authors: Reference gene primer amplification gave estimated nucleated cell counts. Assay: immunoSEQ multiplex PCR; the TCRdb copy retains only in-frame clones and omits some. V, J and clone size derive from that table, while D and trimming were established from the DNA sequence. The table records tens of thousands of clones, roughly 77% of them present only once. This clone was seen many times. The TCR was taken from a human donor in a cohort sampled during active COVID-19. The chain links TRBV7-2 to TRBJ2-3; the match to TRBD2 covers 7 bases. Input material: peripheral blood. This CDR3 is CASSLDLAASTDTQYF. In DNA, the CDR3 is TGTGCCAGCAGCTTAGATCTAGCGGCTAGCACAGATACGCAGTATTTT.